This T cell receptor beta chain was observed in a study of blood T cells in healthy people across ages. Regarding the study as a whole: The fall in TCR beta diversity per million T cells was roughly linear with age.

Using a J-beta primer mix together with a sample-barcoded 5' primer, a second PCR was run for about 6 to 11 cycles. TCRdb passed the 5' RACE reads through MiXCR, listing each CDR3 protein once. Of approximately 2,000,000 distinct CDR3 sequences in the sample, more than 35% were seen once. The CDR3 length is 16 residues. The germline CDR1 and CDR2 sequences are DFQATT and SNEGSKA (reference sequence). Trimming pared 4 bases from V and 7 bases from J, leaving 22 bases between. This clonotype was seen repeatedly, ten times or more. No antigen is known for it. The study recruited healthy Caucasian donors from Russia who were aged about 6 to 100.

The V call is TRBV20-1, the J call TRBJ1-4, with unresolved D. The sample comprised blood. This sequence originates from a human donor in good health. The DNA for the CDR3 is TGCAGTGCTACCGGGTGGTCGTGGGGTGTGGGTGAAAAACTGTTTTTT. Residues: CSATGWSWGVGEKLFF.